A single T cell receptor (beta chain) is shown here with its context. Its antigen remains unknown. The PCR had 60 Vbeta and 13 Jbeta primers. The protocol was immunoSEQ multiplex PCR, while the TCRdb copy is restricted to in-frame clones and leaves out a portion. Of about 120,000 clones listed, roughly 79% are singletons. The data stem from a study of cytomegalovirus exposure and HLA in healthy donors. Findings of the study overall: Follow-up analysis seemed to connect common viral pathogens with several of the most significant clusters identified.

Looked up from germline, CDR1 is MGHRA and CDR2 is YSYEKL. CDR3 length: 15 amino acids. V dropped 6 bases and J dropped 6; count of bases not matched to a gene: 8. V gene TRBV4-1 combines with J gene TRBJ1-2, with TRBD1 matching 12 bases. The sample taken for sequencing was PBMCs. The sequence derives from a middle-aged woman in good health and CMV-seronegative. This CDR3 is CASSLMGQGADGYTF. CDR3 nucleotide sequence: TGCGCCAGCAGTCTAATGGGACAGGGGGCTGATGGCTACACCTTC.